Listed below are T cell receptor beta chains from one sample, sequenced in a study of blood T cell repertoires in COVID-19. Here immunoSEQ multiplex PCR was the method, and the copy in TCRdb shows in-frame clones only, minus some. This sample yields about 200,000 clones, of which approximately 91% are seen a single time; roughly a sixth belongs to the top ten. The sequenced sample consisted of peripheral blood. The receptors shown here come from a man between 50 and 59 years old with COVID-19, enrolled during active disease. CDR3s include the opening cysteine and the closing phenylalanine or tryptophan. A D gene is named only where the DNA matches it firmly. Size is omitted from some rows. Given values are once, few, many or a class for expanded clones.

d_gene: NA; v_gene: TRBV6-5; abundance: NA; j_gene: TRBJ1-2; CDR3nt: TGTGCCAGCAGTTATGCGACAAGGGGAGGCTACACCTTC; CDR3aa: CASSYATRGGYTF
d_gene: NA; v_gene: TRBV25-1; abundance: NA; j_gene: TRBJ2-3; CDR3nt: TGTGCCAGCAGTGAATGGACTGGTTCCACAGATACGCAGTATTTT; CDR3aa: CASSEWTGSTDTQYF
d_gene: TRBD2; v_gene: TRBV5-1; abundance: NA; j_gene: TRBJ2-1; CDR3nt: TGCGCCAGCAGCTTGGGGTCTAGCGGGTTCGATGAGCAGTTCTTC; CDR3aa: CASSLGSSGFDEQFF
d_gene: TRBD1; v_gene: TRBV7-9; abundance: NA; j_gene: TRBJ2-7; CDR3nt: TGTGCCAGCAGCCTGGGGACAGGCTACTACGAGCAGTACTTC; CDR3aa: CASSLGTGYYEQYF
d_gene: NA; v_gene: TRBV25-1; abundance: NA; j_gene: TRBJ2-3; CDR3nt: TGTGCCAGCAGTGACCGGGACATCACAGATACGCAGTATTTT; CDR3aa: CASSDRDITDTQYF
d_gene: TRBD1; v_gene: TRBV6-5; abundance: NA; j_gene: TRBJ1-5; CDR3nt: TGTGCCAGCAGTAGACAGGGAGGCAATCAGCCCCAGCATTTT; CDR3aa: CASSRQGGNQPQHF
d_gene: NA; v_gene: TRBV9; abundance: once; j_gene: TRBJ1-1; CDR3nt: TGTGCCAGCAGCGTAGCAGCGGTTAATCAGGTTGAAGCTTTCTTT; CDR3aa: CASSVAAVNQVEAFF
d_gene: NA; v_gene: TRBV14; abundance: once; j_gene: TRBJ1-2; CDR3nt: TGTGCCAGCAGCCCGGGAGTTCCTAACTCTGGCTACACCTTC; CDR3aa: CASSPGVPNSGYTF
d_gene: NA; v_gene: TRBV27; abundance: NA; j_gene: TRBJ1-2; CDR3nt: TGTGCCAGCAACCGGGGGGGGGACGATGGCTACACCTTC; CDR3aa: CASNRGGDDGYTF
d_gene: NA; v_gene: TRBV9; abundance: NA; j_gene: TRBJ1-3; CDR3nt: TGTGCCAGCAGCCCCGTCTCTGGAAACACCATATATTTT; CDR3aa: CASSPVSGNTIYF
d_gene: NA; v_gene: TRBV5-1; abundance: NA; j_gene: TRBJ1-4; CDR3nt: TGCGCCAGCAGCCCCAACACAGCAACTAATGAAAAACTGTTTTTT; CDR3aa: CASSPNTATNEKLFF
d_gene: NA; v_gene: TRBV14; abundance: NA; j_gene: TRBJ2-1; CDR3nt: TGTGCCAGCAGCGCCCGGGAAACCTATTACAATGAGCAGTTCTTC; CDR3aa: CASSARETYYNEQFF
d_gene: NA; v_gene: TRBV6-5; abundance: NA; j_gene: TRBJ1-3; CDR3nt: TGTGCCAGCAGTTACTCAGGGGATGCTGGAAACACCATATATTTT; CDR3aa: CASSYSGDAGNTIYF
d_gene: TRBD2; v_gene: TRBV19; abundance: NA; j_gene: TRBJ2-2; CDR3nt: TGTGCCAGTACCGCCCCAGGACTAGCGGGCGCTAACACCGGGGAGCTGTTTTTT; CDR3aa: CASTAPGLAGANTGELFF
d_gene: NA; v_gene: TRBV4-3; abundance: NA; j_gene: TRBJ2-1; CDR3nt: TGCGCCAGCAGCCCGTGGACAGACCCCCGGGATGAGCAGTTCTTC; CDR3aa: CASSPWTDPRDEQFF
d_gene: TRBD1; v_gene: TRBV6-2/TRBV6-3; abundance: NA; j_gene: TRBJ2-7; CDR3nt: TGTGCCAGCAGTTGGGACAGCTACGAGCAGTACTTC; CDR3aa: CASSWDSYEQYF
d_gene: TRBD2; v_gene: TRBV6-1; abundance: NA; j_gene: TRBJ2-1; CDR3nt: TGTGCCAGCAGTGAAGTGGGACTAGCGCGAAATGAGCAGTTCTTC; CDR3aa: CASSEVGLARNEQFF
d_gene: NA; v_gene: TRBV19; abundance: NA; j_gene: TRBJ2-7; CDR3nt: TGTGCCAGTAGTATTGGAGGGTCCTACGAGCAGTACTTC; CDR3aa: CASSIGGSYEQYF
d_gene: TRBD2; v_gene: TRBV19; abundance: NA; j_gene: TRBJ2-1; CDR3nt: TGTGCCAGTAGTCCGGGGACTAGCAATGAGCAGTTCTTC; CDR3aa: CASSPGTSNEQFF
d_gene: NA; v_gene: TRBV5-6; abundance: NA; j_gene: TRBJ1-6; CDR3nt: TGTGCCAGCAGCCTCGGGGGACTTAATTCACCCCTCCACTTT; CDR3aa: CASSLGGLNSPLHF
d_gene: NA; v_gene: TRBV6-5; abundance: many; j_gene: TRBJ1-5; CDR3nt: TGTGCCAGCAGGGGGGGAAGCAATCAGCCCCAGCATTTT; CDR3aa: CASRGGSNQPQHF
d_gene: TRBD2; v_gene: TRBV5-1; abundance: NA; j_gene: TRBJ2-5; CDR3nt: TGCGCCAGCAGCTACAGCTCCGGGACTAGCGGGGGAGAGACCCAGTACTTC; CDR3aa: CASSYSSGTSGGETQYF
d_gene: NA; v_gene: TRBV6-5; abundance: NA; j_gene: TRBJ1-1; CDR3nt: TGTGCCAGCAGTTACAAGGGGCCCACTGAAGCTTTCTTT; CDR3aa: CASSYKGPTEAFF
d_gene: TRBD1; v_gene: TRBV5-4; abundance: NA; j_gene: TRBJ1-5; CDR3nt: TGTGCCAGCAGCATAGCAGGGGGCGGACAGCCCCAGCATTTT; CDR3aa: CASSIAGGGQPQHF
d_gene: NA; v_gene: TRBV29-1; abundance: NA; j_gene: TRBJ2-7; CDR3nt: TGCAGCGTTGGGAGGTGGGGGGAACATTACGAGCAGTACTTC; CDR3aa: CSVGRWGEHYEQYF
d_gene: TRBD1; v_gene: TRBV27; abundance: NA; j_gene: TRBJ2-7; CDR3nt: TGTGCCAGCAGGACAGGGTCGAATGAGCAGTACTTC; CDR3aa: CASRTGSNEQYF
d_gene: NA; v_gene: TRBV4-3; abundance: NA; j_gene: TRBJ2-3; CDR3nt: TGCGCCAGCAGGCTTCAGGTTCAGGCTGCTAGCACAGATACGCAGTATTTT; CDR3aa: CASRLQVQAASTDTQYF
d_gene: NA; v_gene: TRBV14; abundance: NA; j_gene: TRBJ2-5; CDR3nt: TGTGCCAGCAGCCAAGATCAGGGGACTAACTACCAAGAGACCCAGTACTTC; CDR3aa: CASSQDQGTNYQETQYF
d_gene: NA; v_gene: TRBV3-1/TRBV3-2; abundance: NA; j_gene: TRBJ2-7; CDR3nt: TGTGCCAGCAGCCGAAACACAGGGTCCTACGAGCAGTACTTC; CDR3aa: CASSRNTGSYEQYF
d_gene: TRBD1; v_gene: TRBV19; abundance: NA; j_gene: TRBJ2-3; CDR3nt: TGTGCCAGTAGTAGGGGACAGGTCGCAGATACGCAGTATTTT; CDR3aa: CASSRGQVADTQYF
d_gene: TRBD1; v_gene: TRBV19; abundance: few; j_gene: TRBJ2-7; CDR3nt: TGTGCCAGTAGTTCCAACCGGGACAGGCGGACCTACGAGCAGTACTTC; CDR3aa: CASSSNRDRRTYEQYF
d_gene: NA; v_gene: TRBV27; abundance: NA; j_gene: TRBJ1-1; CDR3nt: TGTGCCAGCAGTTTTGTTCAGGGGCGGGACACTGAAGCTTTCTTT; CDR3aa: CASSFVQGRDTEAFF
d_gene: TRBD1; v_gene: TRBV11-2; abundance: NA; j_gene: TRBJ2-1; CDR3nt: TGTGCCAGCAGCTTACAGCCACCGGGGACAGGGTCTTACAATGAGCAGTTCTTC; CDR3aa: CASSLQPPGTGSYNEQFF
d_gene: NA; v_gene: TRBV6-5; abundance: NA; j_gene: TRBJ2-1; CDR3nt: TGTGCCAGCAGTTATACCGCGGAGTTCCTCTACAATGAGCAGTTCTTC; CDR3aa: CASSYTAEFLYNEQFF
d_gene: TRBD1; v_gene: TRBV7-8; abundance: NA; j_gene: TRBJ1-5; CDR3nt: TGTGCCAGCAGCTTACAACCGGGACAGTCCCATCAGCCCCAGCATTTT; CDR3aa: CASSLQPGQSHQPQHF
d_gene: NA; v_gene: TRBV27; abundance: NA; j_gene: TRBJ2-1; CDR3nt: TGTGCCAGCAGCCGGGCTGTGGGGGCCTCCTACAATGAGCAGTTCTTC; CDR3aa: CASSRAVGASYNEQFF
d_gene: TRBD1; v_gene: TRBV5-6; abundance: NA; j_gene: TRBJ1-5; CDR3nt: TGTGCCAGCAGCCCTAGACAGGGGGCGCAAAATCAGCCCCAGCATTTT; CDR3aa: CASSPRQGAQNQPQHF
d_gene: TRBD1; v_gene: TRBV18; abundance: NA; j_gene: TRBJ1-5; CDR3nt: TGTGCCAGCTCACCACTCAGGGGGCATCAGCCCCAGCATTTT; CDR3aa: CASSPLRGHQPQHF
d_gene: TRBD2; v_gene: TRBV18; abundance: NA; j_gene: TRBJ2-3; CDR3nt: TGTGCCAGCTCGGCGGGGGGGCCCGGGACGCAGTATTTT; CDR3aa: CASSAGGPGTQYF
d_gene: NA; v_gene: TRBV1; abundance: NA; j_gene: TRBJ1-1; CDR3nt: TGCACCAGCAGCCAAGATTGCACAGGTCCATGCAGGGACACTGAAGCTTTCTTT; CDR3aa: CTSSQDCTGPCRDTEAFF
d_gene: TRBD1; v_gene: TRBV11-2; abundance: NA; j_gene: TRBJ1-2; CDR3nt: TGTGCCAGCAGCGACCGGGGACAGGGGGGCTACACCTTC; CDR3aa: CASSDRGQGGYTF